A selection of T cell receptor beta chains follows, all from one sample in a study of T cells after yellow fever vaccination. TCRdb passed the 5' RACE reads through MiXCR, listing each CDR3 protein once. In the table there are about 260,000 distinct CDR3 sequences, 10% to 15% of which are singletons. Sequences were derived from CD4+ T cells sorted from PBMCs, sampled 45 days after the yellow fever booster vaccination. The receptor set was obtained from a man aged 25 to 40 who received the YFV17D yellow fever vaccine. Both conserved end residues are part of each CDR3. Each record gives: clone size, V gene, J gene, D gene, CDR3 length, CDR3 DNA, CDR3 protein. D genes are given only for firm matches. The size entry is marked missing in some rows and otherwise reads once, few, many or a size class.

abundance: .; v_gene: TRBV6-1; j_gene: TRBJ2-7; d_gene: .; len: 13; CDR3nt: TGTGCCAGCAGGAGGGGGGGTGGGAACGAGCAGTACTTC; CDR3aa: CASRRGGGNEQYF
abundance: .; v_gene: TRBV6-5; j_gene: TRBJ2-6; d_gene: .; len: 17; CDR3nt: TGTGCCAGCAGTTACAGGCCGACTAGCTCTGGGGCCAACGTCCTGACTTTC; CDR3aa: CASSYRPTSSGANVLTF
abundance: few; v_gene: TRBV20-1; j_gene: TRBJ2-5; d_gene: TRBD2; len: 13; CDR3nt: TGCAGTGCTAGAGGGACTAGCGGGACGGCTCTGCACTTC; CDR3aa: CSARGTSGTALHF
abundance: few; v_gene: TRBV9; j_gene: TRBJ2-4; d_gene: .; len: 14; CDR3nt: TGTGCCAGCAGCGCGCACTTAGCCAAAAACATTCAGTACTTC; CDR3aa: CASSAHLAKNIQYF
abundance: few; v_gene: TRBV7-3; j_gene: TRBJ2-2; d_gene: .; len: 15; CDR3nt: TGTGCCAGCAGCTTAACGTTCGGAGGCACCGGGGAGCTGTTTTTT; CDR3aa: CASSLTFGGTGELFF
abundance: .; v_gene: TRBV7-9; j_gene: TRBJ2-1; d_gene: .; len: 16; CDR3nt: TGTGCCAGCAGCCGCGCCGACAGGAGCTCCTACAATGAGCAGTTCTTC; CDR3aa: CASSRADRSSYNEQFF
abundance: .; v_gene: TRBV7-8; j_gene: TRBJ2-5; d_gene: .; len: 18; CDR3nt: TGTGCCAGCAGCTTCCAATCCCAAAACTGGGGGTCACGGGAGACCCAGTACTTC; CDR3aa: CASSFQSQNWGSRETQYF
abundance: .; v_gene: TRBV5-1; j_gene: TRBJ2-1; d_gene: .; len: 15; CDR3nt: TGCGCCAGCAGCTTGGGGACAGACCATAACAATGAGCAGTTCTTC; CDR3aa: CASSLGTDHNNEQFF
abundance: .; v_gene: TRBV27; j_gene: TRBJ1-1; d_gene: TRBD1; len: 15; CDR3nt: TGTGCCAGCAGTCCCCGAGTGGGGACAGGAGCGGAAGCTTTCTTT; CDR3aa: CASSPRVGTGAEAFF
abundance: .; v_gene: TRBV10-1; j_gene: TRBJ1-2; d_gene: .; len: 13; CDR3nt: TGCGCCAGCTCTGGACAGCCCAACTATGGCTACACCTTC; CDR3aa: CASSGQPNYGYTF
abundance: few; v_gene: TRBV20-1; j_gene: TRBJ2-3; d_gene: TRBD1; len: 13; CDR3nt: TGCAGTGCGTGGACAGGGGACACAGATACGCAGTATTTT; CDR3aa: CSAWTGDTDTQYF
abundance: few; v_gene: TRBV30; j_gene: TRBJ2-4; d_gene: .; len: 11; CDR3nt: TGTGCCTGGAGTGGAGGAAACATTCAGTACTTC; CDR3aa: CAWSGGNIQYF
abundance: many; v_gene: TRBV20-1; j_gene: TRBJ2-1; d_gene: .; len: 14; CDR3nt: TGCAGTGCTTGCTCTCCGGGACTCTACAATGAGCAGTTCTTC; CDR3aa: CSACSPGLYNEQFF
abundance: few; v_gene: TRBV5-5; j_gene: TRBJ2-2; d_gene: .; len: 15; CDR3nt: TGTGCCAGCCATGACCGGCAGGGAAACACCGGGGAGCTGTTTTTT; CDR3aa: CASHDRQGNTGELFF
abundance: .; v_gene: TRBV29-1; j_gene: TRBJ2-5; d_gene: TRBD2; len: 20; CDR3nt: TGCAGCGTTGAAGGATTCCAACCCGGGACTAGCGGGAGAACGCAGGAGACCCAGTACTTC; CDR3aa: CSVEGFQPGTSGRTQETQYF
abundance: few; v_gene: TRBV6-1; j_gene: TRBJ2-5; d_gene: TRBD2; len: 14; CDR3nt: TGTGCCAGCAGGGACCTAGCGGCCCAAGAGACCCAGTACTTC; CDR3aa: CASRDLAAQETQYF
abundance: .; v_gene: TRBV12-3/TRBV12-4; j_gene: TRBJ1-2; d_gene: .; len: 14; CDR3nt: TGTGCCAGCAGTGGGGGCAGGGCGACCTATGGCTACACCTTC; CDR3aa: CASSGGRATYGYTF
abundance: .; v_gene: TRBV13; j_gene: TRBJ2-5; d_gene: .; len: 12; CDR3nt: TGTGCCAGCAGCTTAGTCGGAAAGACCCAGTACTTC; CDR3aa: CASSLVGKTQYF
abundance: few; v_gene: TRBV12-3/TRBV12-4; j_gene: TRBJ2-1; d_gene: .; len: 16; CDR3nt: TGTGCCAGCAGTTTTCGACGCGGGACAGACTACAATGAGCAGTTCTTC; CDR3aa: CASSFRRGTDYNEQFF
abundance: .; v_gene: TRBV18; j_gene: TRBJ2-5; d_gene: .; len: 12; CDR3nt: TGTGCCAGCTCACCGGTGGTGGAGACCCAGTACTTC; CDR3aa: CASSPVVETQYF